This T cell receptor beta chain was sequenced in a study of response to subunit inactivated influenza vaccine. This clonotype was counted ten times or more. Its matching antigen is unknown. TCRdb used MiXCR to reprocess the RT-PCR reads, holding one entry per CDR3 protein. The profile shows 600,000 to 700,000 distinct CDR3 sequences, 12% to 15% of them singletons. Overall study results and limits: Few new T cells, the authors suggested, are recruited by each seasonal influenza vaccination.

The CDR3 runs to 14 residues. CDR1 is MDHEN, CDR2 SYDVKM, per germline. V gave up 3 bases and J gave up 1 base; unmatched junction bases: 1. This rearrangement joins TRBV28 to TRBJ1-1, with 8 bases aligning to TRBD1. The TCR sequence derives from a man over 45 who received an inactivated influenza vaccine. The sample in question was PBMCs from blood, obtained less than 15 days before vaccination. The CDR3: CASSLTGANTEAFF. CDR3 in DNA: TGTGCCAGCAGTTTGACAGGGGCGAACACTGAAGCTTTCTTT.